This T cell receptor beta chain was retrieved from a study of technical replicates of blood from several donors. Clones were sequenced by immunoSEQ multiplex PCR, and TCRdb holds only the in-frame ones, with some missing. The sample includes tens of thousands of clones, about 92% of them seen just once. CDR1 and CDR2 (germline): SGHRS, YFSETQ. CDR3 length: 13 residues. Trimming removed 4 bases at V and 3 bases at J, with 11 bases between. The clonotype originates from a human donor in good health. Sequenced input: T cells isolated from PBMCs. V gene TRBV5-1 combines with J gene TRBJ2-7; the D gene is possibly TRBD1 (5 bases). This CDR3 is CASSPDSFYEQYF. CDR3 sequence (DNA): TGCGCCAGCAGCCCAGACAGTTTCTACGAGCAGTACTTC.